This entry is about one TCR beta chain. The antigen it recognizes is unknown. It has no much larger one-base neighbor in the sample; base qualities were not kept. Trimming removed 4 bases from V and 4 bases from J; the gene matches leave 6 bases unexplained. Taken from the germline V gene, the CDR1 and CDR2 loops are LGHNA and YSLEER. The CDR3 starts with the cysteine, ends with the phenylalanine, and has 15 residues. Just CDR3 DNA is preserved here, 45 bases in frame from base 1. This sample was included in a study of control samples from healthy donors and cancer patients (dated by TCRdb to the early 2020s). Library generation was performed with the immunoSEQ multiplex PCR assay. TCRdb mirrors the immuneACCESS table, restricted to in-frame sequences. Some clones are absent from its copies; in checked studies, under half trace to an unresolved V gene, and the reason for the others is unknown. Within this sample are some 120,000 clones, with more than 85% of them counted one time only. The ten biggest clones cover 7.8% of the sample.

The chain is encoded by TRBV4-3 joined to TRBJ2-5, with 10 bases in between that match TRBD2. The sequence was collected from a woman aged 18-29 years in good health. Sequencing was carried out using blood. The CDR3 amino acid sequence is: CASSLRGLAAETQYF. The DNA sequence follows: TGCGCCAGCAGCCTAAGAGGACTAGCGGCAGAGACCCAGTACTTC.